This TCR beta chain was identified during a study of shared clonotypes between healthy human individuals (TCRdb year 2020). Context from the whole study: A couple of women and three men aged 18 to 49 years were included in the cohort. For each donor, three plates each were used for CD4 naive and CD4 memory, two plates were used for CD8 naive, and one plate was used for CD8 memory. To estimate repertoire size and how much clonotype sharing occurs between individuals, the study deeply sequenced the blood TCR repertoires of five healthy adults. To increase sequencing depth and limit assay-specific biases, TCR repertoire library preparation and sequencing were carried out by different laboratories using diverse techniques. Between about 0.8 and 9 billion PBMCs per donor were obtained by leukapheresis. Summary of the overall study and its limitations: Compared with non-shared clonotypes, the clonotypes found in all four sorted-subset donors had higher generation probabilities. Rarefaction of sorted-subset datasets indicated incomplete sequencing despite the large sequencing depth. Pairwise subsampling led to the expectation that sequencing depth would affect the degree of clonotype sharing among donors. The genetic and exposure-history diversity represented was limited by the small number of donors. When several donors were compared, the shared fraction of clonotypes was about 5% for naive CD4, roughly 3.3% for naive CD8, more than 2% for memory CD4, and 0.4% for memory CD8. Sampling was restricted to blood, and TCR repertoires in tissue are likely to differ from TCR repertoires in blood. Estimated clonotype richness was generally larger for naive than for memory subsets.

The CDR3 starts with the cysteine, ends with the phenylalanine, and has 16 residues. Just CDR3 DNA is preserved here, 48 bases in frame from base 1. According to the germline V gene, CDR1 reads SGHDT and CDR2 reads YYEEEE. V is pared back by 4 bases and J by 3 bases, with 20 bases lying between the germline termini. Using the deep immunoSEQ assay, multiplex PCR amplified TCR CDR3 regions from genomic DNA. Extracted genomic DNA from each cell subset was distributed evenly across all wells of several immunoSEQ 96-well plates, and each plate was treated as a replicate. For sorted subsets, approximately 210 ng of genomic DNA, equivalent to roughly 33,000 T cell genomes, went into each replicate PCR. Purified libraries were quantified with a Qubit 3.0 fluorometer, sized on a Bioanalyzer 2100, and re-quantified with the KAPA Library Quantification kit. A separate single-read 150-cycle Illumina NextSeq 550 flow cell was used to sequence each immunoSEQ 96-well plate. Processing in the source paper ran as follows. The immunoSEQ output contained only junctional sequences without quality scores, so filtering could not match that applied to full-length reads. Sequences were annotated with PyIR, a Python wrapper for IgBLAST v1.9, and V/J genes and CDR3 were assigned using IMGT germline references. Reads were filtered out if the reads had weak V/J assignments (E-value above 1e-6), no CDR3, stop codons, out-of-frame junctions, or ambiguous translated residues. V3J clonotypes were defined as sequences sharing an identical inferred V gene, J gene, and CDR3 amino acid sequence. Percentage overlap between repertoires was computed as shared unique clonotypes divided by the size of the smaller repertoire. Three approaches were used to assess repertoire richness: RTK rarefaction, the Chao1 estimator, and Recon v2.1 estimates of unobserved clonotypes. For all TCRbeta clonotypes obtained by the gDNA method from several donors, generation probabilities were computed with OLGA. TCRdb mirrors the immuneACCESS table, restricted to in-frame sequences. Some clones are absent from its copies; in checked studies, under half trace to an unresolved V gene, and the reason for the others is unknown. Clone size and V and J calls were adopted from that table, with D and trimming inferred from the DNA. This sample is represented by approximately 1.9 million clones; 85% to 95% of them were singletons. Over 1.5% of the sample comes from the top ten.

As to this clone: It has no known antigen specificity. Base qualities were left out, and no much larger clone turns up one base away.

CD8 naive samples were obtained by positive selection for CCR7 among CD45RO-negative cells, yielding a CD45RA+CCR7+ population from which TemRA cells were excluded. The donors were healthy, HIV-negative adults who had no recently reported acute infections or vaccinations. Every donor was a Caucasian adult residing in Nashville, Tennessee, USA. After blood collection by leukapheresis, PBMCs were isolated using Ficoll-Histopaque density gradient centrifugation and then cryopreserved in the vapor phase of liquid nitrogen. Purity and quantity of every magnetically sorted T cell population were checked by analytical flow cytometry. From each sorted fraction, genomic DNA was isolated and quantified by UV absorbance on a Nanodrop 2000c.

Sequenced material: naive CD8+ T cells from PBMCs. Explained via the paper, the cell subset or site label denotes: CD45RA+CCR7+. The rearranged segments are TRBV5-6 and TRBJ2-7; the best D guess is TRBD1, with 6 bases matching. This receptor was identified in a young man in good health. Some clones in this sample may be carry-over from other donors' samples. Here is the DNA: TGTGCCAGCAGCGCGTCGGGAAGGGGGAATATCTACGAGCAGTACTTC. The resulting protein is CASSASGRGNIYEQYF. Beyond the CDR3, the reference TRBV5-6 and TRBJ2-7 genes provide the residues; the full variable domain reads: DAGVTQSPTHLIKTRGQQVTLRCSPKSGHDTVSWYQQALGQGPQFIFQYYEEEERQRGNFPDRFSGHQFPNYSSELNVNALLLGDSALYLCASSASGRGNIYEQYFGPGTRLTVT.